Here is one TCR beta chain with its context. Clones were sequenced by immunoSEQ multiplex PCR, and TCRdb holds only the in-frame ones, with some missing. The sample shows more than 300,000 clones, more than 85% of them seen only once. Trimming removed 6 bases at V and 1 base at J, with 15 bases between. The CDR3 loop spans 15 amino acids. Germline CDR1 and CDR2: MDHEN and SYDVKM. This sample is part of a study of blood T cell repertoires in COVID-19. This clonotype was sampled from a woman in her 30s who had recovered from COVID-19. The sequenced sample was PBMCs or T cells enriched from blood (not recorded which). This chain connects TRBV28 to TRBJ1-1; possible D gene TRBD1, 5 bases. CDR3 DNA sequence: TGTGCCAGCAGATCTACCCGGGGGAGGAACACTGAAGCTTTCTTT. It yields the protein CASRSTRGRNTEAFF.